The present T cell receptor beta chain was sequenced within a study of identical twins. The junction had 4 bases not matched to a gene; V was cut back by 3 bases and J by 4 bases. This CDR3 contains 15 residues. Looked up from germline, CDR1 is LNHNV and CDR2 is YYDKDF (reference sequence). TCRdb processed the 5' RACE reads anew with MiXCR; each CDR3 protein has one entry. The sample contains about 530,000 distinct CDR3 sequences, about 16% of which appear only once. The sample was also reused in another study, on yellow fever vaccine responses in identical twins.

The sequence derives from a woman aged 18-30 years in good health. Source material: CD4+ T cells sorted from blood. This sequence joins TRBV15 and TRBJ2-3, with 10 bases matching TRBD2. The CDR3 bases are TGTGCCACCAGCAGTGGACTAGCGGAGGCAGATACGCAGTATTTT. Translation: CATSSGLAEADTQYF.